The clone carrying this TCR beta chain was recorded a few times. Libraries were prepared by immunoSEQ multiplex PCR; TCRdb keeps only in-frame clonotypes and omits some of them. Of 150,000 to 200,000 clones listed, around 79% are singletons. The entry originates in a study of blood T cell repertoires in COVID-19. The sequencing input was peripheral blood. This clonotype was obtained from a man aged 55 to 70 with active or convalescent COVID-19.

For the CDR3, the DNA is TGCGCCAGCAGCGGATGGACAGGCACGAACACCGGGGAGCTGTTTTTT. Translated: CASSGWTGTNTGELFF. The V and J genes are TRBV5-1 and TRBJ2-2; 7 nucleotides line up with TRBD1. Losses at the gene ends were 4 bases for V and 0 bases for J; bases not matched to a gene: 6. The germline CDR1 and CDR2 sequences are SGHRS and YFSETQ. The CDR3 length is 16 residues.